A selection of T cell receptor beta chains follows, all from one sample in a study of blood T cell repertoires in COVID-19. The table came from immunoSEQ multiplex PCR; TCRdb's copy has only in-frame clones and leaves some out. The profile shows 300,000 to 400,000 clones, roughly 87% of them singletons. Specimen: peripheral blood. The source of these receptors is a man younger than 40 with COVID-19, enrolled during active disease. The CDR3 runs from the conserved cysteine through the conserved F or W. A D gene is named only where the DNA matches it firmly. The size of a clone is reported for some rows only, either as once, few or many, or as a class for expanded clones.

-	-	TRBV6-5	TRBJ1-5	CASSFSTGMNQPQHF	TGTGCCAGCAGTTTTTCAACAGGGATGAATCAGCCCCAGCATTTT
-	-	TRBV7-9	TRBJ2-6	CASSRITGANVLTF	TGTGCCAGCAGCCGTATAACTGGGGCCAACGTCCTGACTTTC
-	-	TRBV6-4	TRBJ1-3	CASSDFQGTSGNTIYF	TGTGCCAGCAGTGACTTTCAGGGGACCTCTGGAAACACCATATATTTT
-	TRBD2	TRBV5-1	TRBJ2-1	CASSLRGGYNEQFF	TGCGCCAGCAGCTTACGGGGGGGTTACAATGAGCAGTTCTTC
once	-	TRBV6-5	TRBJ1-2	CASSYGLGIGEGGYTF	TGTGCCAGCAGTTACGGGTTGGGTATAGGGGAGGGTGGCTACACCTTC
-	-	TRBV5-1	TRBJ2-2	CASSSRTENTGELFF	TGCGCCAGCAGCAGCCGGACAGAAAACACCGGGGAGCTGTTTTTT
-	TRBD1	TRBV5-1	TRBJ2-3	CASSLTISSGQGTDTQYF	TGCGCCAGCAGCTTAACGATCTCGTCGGGACAGGGCACAGATACGCAGTATTTT
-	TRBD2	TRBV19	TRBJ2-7	CASGEGGGAYEQYF	TGTGCCAGCGGGGAGGGTGGAGGGGCCTACGAGCAGTACTTC
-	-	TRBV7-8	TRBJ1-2	CASSPEPENREKSYGYTF	TGTGCCAGCAGCCCGGAACCCGAAAACAGGGAGAAAAGCTATGGCTACACCTTC
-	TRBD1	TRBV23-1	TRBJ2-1	CASSQSGRDRGRVLNYNEQFF	TGCGCCAGCAGTCAATCGGGTCGAGACAGGGGGCGCGTCTTAAACTACAATGAGCAGTTCTTC
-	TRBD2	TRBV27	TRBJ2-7	CASSLARTSGVYEQYF	TGTGCCAGCAGTTTGGCACGTACTAGCGGGGTATACGAGCAGTACTTC
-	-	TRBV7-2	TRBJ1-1	CASSSGTIRTEAFF	TGTGCCAGCAGCTCCGGGACAATCCGGACTGAAGCTTTCTTT
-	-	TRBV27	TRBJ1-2	CASSWGGVGGYTF	TGTGCCAGCTCCTGGGGAGGGGTTGGAGGCTACACCTTC
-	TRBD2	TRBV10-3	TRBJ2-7	CATLGGGLGQRIYEQYF	TGTGCCACTCTAGGGGGGGGACTAGGTCAACGGATTTACGAGCAGTACTTC
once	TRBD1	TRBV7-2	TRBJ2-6	CASSSRFRQGTNVLTF	TGTGCCAGCAGCTCCCGTTTCCGACAGGGGACCAACGTCCTGACTTTC
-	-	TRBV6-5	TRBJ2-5	CASGLQETQYF	TGTGCCAGCGGACTCCAAGAGACCCAGTACTTC
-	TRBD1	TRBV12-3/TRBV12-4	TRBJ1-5	CATSTGRFQPQHF	TGTGCCACGTCGACAGGGCGGTTTCAGCCCCAGCATTTT
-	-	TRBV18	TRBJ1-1	CASSQGPNTEAFF	TGTGCCAGCTCACAGGGGCCGAACACTGAAGCTTTCTTT
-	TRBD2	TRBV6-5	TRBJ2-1	CASKVAGGHNEQFF	TGTGCCAGCAAGGTGGCGGGGGGCCACAATGAGCAGTTCTTC
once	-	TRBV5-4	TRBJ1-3	CASSPYRGNTIYF	TGTGCCAGCAGCCCATACAGGGGAAACACCATATATTTT
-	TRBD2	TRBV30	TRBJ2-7	CAWAGRAFYEQYF	TGTGCCTGGGCGGGGAGGGCCTTTTACGAGCAGTACTTC
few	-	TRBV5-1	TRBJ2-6	CASRNQAGANVLTF	TGCGCCAGCAGAAATCAGGCTGGGGCCAACGTCCTGACTTTC
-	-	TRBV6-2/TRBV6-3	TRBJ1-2	CASSYNGQGYYGYTF	TGTGCCAGCAGTTACAACGGGCAGGGTTACTATGGCTACACCTTC
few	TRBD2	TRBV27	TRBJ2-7	CASSLAGGFGLSNEQYF	TGTGCCAGCAGTTTGGCGGGGGGCTTTGGTCTATCTAACGAGCAGTACTTC
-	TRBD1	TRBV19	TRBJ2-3	CASRTGLRDTQYF	TGTGCCAGTAGGACAGGGCTTAGAGATACGCAGTATTTT
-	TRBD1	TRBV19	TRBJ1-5	CASTQDRGYQPQHF	TGTGCCAGTACCCAGGACAGGGGTTATCAGCCCCAGCATTTT
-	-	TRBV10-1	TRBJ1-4	CASGPKGNNEKLFF	TGCGCCAGCGGCCCTAAGGGGAATAATGAAAAACTGTTTTTT
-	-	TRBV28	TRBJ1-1	CASSLQGPNTEAFF	TGTGCCAGCAGTTTACAGGGGCCGAACACTGAAGCTTTCTTT
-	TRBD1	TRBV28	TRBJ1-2	CASHRGEGYGYTF	TGTGCCAGTCACAGGGGAGAGGGCTATGGCTACACCTTC
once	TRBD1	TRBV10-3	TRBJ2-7	CAISYTQGAIYEQYF	TGTGCCATCAGTTATACACAGGGGGCGATTTACGAGCAGTACTTC
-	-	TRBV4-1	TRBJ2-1	CASSQVLGGPNEQFF	TGCGCCAGCAGCCAAGTACTAGGAGGGCCCAATGAGCAGTTCTTC
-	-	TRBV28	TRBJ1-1	CASSLYVGGVNTEAFF	TGTGCCAGCAGTTTATATGTAGGCGGTGTGAACACTGAAGCTTTCTTT
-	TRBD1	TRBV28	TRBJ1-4	CASSPGQLLRKLFF	TGTGCCAGCAGTCCGGGACAGCTTCTGAGAAAACTGTTTTTT
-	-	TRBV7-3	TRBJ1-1	CASSLRRDTEAFF	TGTGCCAGCAGCTTAAGGAGGGACACTGAAGCTTTCTTT